This T cell receptor beta chain was recorded in a study of human T cells and chemical hapten exposure. Study at large: Throughout a study of about 24 weeks, patients underwent weekly scalp administration of diphenylcyclopropenone doses. Women made up most patients, who had alopecia areata, totalis or universalis.

As for time point: patch test 2, 6 weeks after DPC sensitization. The sample's treatment: therapeutic diphenylcyclopropenone sensitization with weekly scalp DPC. At every patch-test visit, blood was drawn before the patch test was applied. Study-level findings and limits: There was no change with DPC sensitization in TCRs above 1 in 1000 frequency.

TCRdb called the RACE reads again in MiXCR, with one record for every CDR3 protein. This sample has more than 85,000 distinct CDR3 sequences, with approximately 11% found just once. Germline V lookup: CDR1 SEHNR, CDR2 FQNEAQ (reference sequence). The ends lost 4 bases at V and 4 bases at J; junction bases unmatched: 4. CDR3 length: 15 amino acids. This clonotype occurred a few times. Its antigen is not known. This TCR was recovered from a middle-aged man with alopecia areata. Some clones in this sample may be carry-over from other donors' samples. The chain links TRBV7-9 to TRBJ2-1; 10 bases are a match to TRBD2. Material: whole blood, obtained in connection with sensitization to the hapten diphenylcyclopropenone (DPC). The CDR3 coding sequence is TGTGCCAGCAGCTCGGGACTAGCGTCTTACAATGAGCAGTTCTTC. Protein sequence: CASSSGLASYNEQFF.